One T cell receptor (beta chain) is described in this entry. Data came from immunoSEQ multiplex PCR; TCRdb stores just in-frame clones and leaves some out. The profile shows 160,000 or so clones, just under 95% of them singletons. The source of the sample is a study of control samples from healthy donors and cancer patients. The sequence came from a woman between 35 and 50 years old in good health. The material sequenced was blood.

CDR3 DNA: TGTGCCATCAGTGAGTCTAGCGGGAGACGCCGCAATGAGCAGTTCTTC. Translating it yields CAISESSGRRRNEQFF. The chain joins TRBV10-3 to TRBJ2-1; 9 bases match TRBD2. With V trimmed by 0 bases and J by 6 bases, 6 bases remained unmatched. Germline values: CDR1 ENHRY, CDR2 SYGVKD. The CDR3 totals 16 residues.